The 30 T cell receptor beta chains listed next were all sequenced from one sample in a study of neurological immune-mediated disorders (dated by TCRdb to the late 2010s). In the paper's terms, the time point label means: longitudinal time-point 1 (baseline). The method was 5' RACE. TCRdb names Illumina HiSeq 2500 as the instrument used. The public reads were quality trimmed at Q25 with fastp and then assembled into clones with MiXCR by TCRdb, keeping productive beta chains. Every CDR3 protein is listed once, alongside the most common genes and DNA of its rows. The sample table records some 49,000 distinct CDR3 sequences; less than 12% of these occur just once. About 1.6% of the sample is taken by the ten largest. The sequenced sample consisted of PBMCs. The receptors shown here come from a woman aged 40 to 50 in good health.

Ten or more counts support this clonotype. The rearrangement uses TRBV11-2 and TRBJ2-1, with 11 bases aligning to TRBD2. The junction had 13 bases not matched to a gene; V was cut back by 1 base and J by 8 bases. The germline V gene has CDR1 SGHAT and CDR2 FQNNGV. The CDR3 spans 18 residues. CDR3 nucleotide sequence: TGTGCCAGCAGCTTAGTGGCTAGCGGGGGGATCTCCACCCATGAGCAGTTCTTC. It translates to CASSLVASGGISTHEQFF.

This clonotype was counted ten times or more. The V and J genes are TRBV29-1 and TRBJ1-2; D not resolved. Germline values: CDR1 SQVTM, CDR2 ANQGSEA. The CDR3 length is 11 residues. Trimming removed 4 bases at V and 5 bases at J, with 8 bases between. In DNA form, the CDR3 reads TGCAGCGTTGGAAGCAAATATGGCTACACCTTC. Translation: CSVGSKYGYTF.

In this sample, this clonotype turned up many times. The gene calls are TRBV12-3 or TRBV12-4 and TRBJ1-1, with 8 bases identical to TRBD1. Trimming at V came to 5 bases and at J to 0 bases, leaving 2 bases not matched to a gene. The CDR3 runs 14 residues. The CDR3 DNA follows: TGTGCCAGCAGTCAGGGACAGGTGAACACTGAAGCTTTCTTT. This gives the protein CASSQGQVNTEAFF.

This clonotype was detected once. This is likely a read error, given that the CDR3 carries no conserved phenylalanine or tryptophan at its end. The chain couples TRBV7-2 to TRBJ2-1; 12 bases line up with TRBD2. In germline, CDR1 is SGHTA, CDR2 FQGNSA. CDR3 size: 16 residues. The CDR3 DNA follows: TGTGCTAGCAGCTCCGGACTAGCGGGGCGGTACAATGAGCAGTTCTTG. This translates into CASSSGLAGRYNEQFL.

This clonotype was detected many times. This chain links TRBV5-5 with TRBJ1-1; the D gene is possibly TRBD1 (6 bases). Per the germline V gene, CDR1 is SGHKS and CDR2 is YYEKEE (reference sequence). Trimming removed 3 bases from V and 0 bases from J, with 9 bases in between. The CDR3 length is 14 residues. CDR3 region: CASSWTVMNTEAFF. The CDR3 DNA reads as TGTGCCAGCAGCTGGACAGTCATGAACACTGAAGCTTTCTTT. The complete variable domain, with remaining parts taken from reference TRBV5-5 and TRBJ1-1, reads DAGVTQSPTHLIKTRGQQVTLRCSPISGHKSVSWYQQVLGQGPQFIFQYYEKEERGRGNFPDRFSARQFPNYSSELNVNALLLGDSALYLCASSWTVMNTEAFFGQGTRLTVV.

This clonotype has at least ten counts. V and J are TRBV12-3 or TRBV12-4 and TRBJ1-2; D is undetermined. The V end lost 1 base, the J end lost 3 bases, and 6 bases lay between the germline ends. The CDR3 runs 13 residues. The CDR3: CASSLGTDYGYTF. The CDR3 DNA reads as TGTGCCAGCAGTTTAGGGACGGACTATGGCTACACCTTC.

This clonotype was detected ten times or more. The V gene is TRBV12-3 or TRBV12-4, the J gene TRBJ2-5, with D possibly being TRBD2 (5 bases). Between the trimmed V and J ends, which lost 6 bases and 7 bases, there was a span of 9 bases. The CDR3 consists of 11 residues. The CDR3 is CASSPSTTQYF. The CDR3 DNA reads TGTGCCAGCAGCCCTAGCACGACCCAGTACTTC.

This clonotype came up many times. The chain uses TRBV5-5 and TRBJ1-2; D is possibly TRBD1 (5 bases). The germline V gene encodes CDR1 SGHKS and CDR2 YYEKEE (reference sequence). Trimming removed 2 bases from V and 3 bases from J, with 11 bases in between. This CDR3 comprises 14 residues. The CDR3 sequence is CASSFLDKDYGYTF. DNA of the CDR3: TGTGCCAGCAGCTTTCTGGACAAGGACTATGGCTACACCTTC. Full variable domain (missing parts from reference TRBV5-5 and TRBJ1-2): DAGVTQSPTHLIKTRGQQVTLRCSPISGHKSVSWYQQVLGQGPQFIFQYYEKEERGRGNFPDRFSARQFPNYSSELNVNALLLGDSALYLCASSFLDKDYGYTFGSGTRLTVV.

A word on this clonotype: This may be a read error, as it is one base from a much larger clone. The CDR3 DNA follows: TGTGCCAGCAGCTCAGTCATTATGCGGGTGACAGCGAACTATGGCTACACCTTC. Its translation is CASSSVIMRVTANYGYTF. The chain has TRBV7-3 and TRBJ1-2, with D maybe TRBD1 (5 bases). V was shortened by 4 bases and J by 2 bases, with 23 bases between the two germline ends. Looked up from germline, CDR1 is SGHTA and CDR2 is FQGTGA. The CDR3 sequence is 18 residues long.

This clonotype was seen at least ten times. The chain joins TRBV20-1 to TRBJ1-2; TRBD1 agrees at 7 bases. This CDR3 has 12 residues. Looked up from germline, CDR1 is DFQATT and CDR2 is SNEGSKA (reference sequence). V shed 2 bases, J shed 8 bases, and the junction held 5 bases outside the gene matches. The chain's CDR3 is CSARSTGSGYTF. In DNA, the CDR3 is TGCAGTGCTAGATCGACAGGGTCAGGCTACACCTTC.

This clonotype was found many times. The chain combines TRBV20-1 with TRBJ1-1, with D unclear. Germline-derived CDR1 and CDR2 are DFQATT and SNEGSKA (reference sequence). The CDR3 spans 15 residues. V lost 3 bases and J 1 base, leaving 15 bases between the germline ends. The DNA for the CDR3 is TGCAGTGCTAGGGCGGGTGGCAGGACGAACACTGAAGCTTTCTTT. Translated, it gives CSARAGGRTNTEAFF.

This clonotype has more than one count but fewer than ten. The chain uses TRBV2 and TRBJ2-1, with 7 bases fitting TRBD1. The CDR3 is 15 residues long. The junction had 10 bases not matched to a gene; V was cut back by 8 bases and J by 3 bases. Germline V CDR1 and CDR2: SNHLY, FYNNEI. CDR3 region: CASGTRGQGYNEQFF. The CDR3 region has the DNA TGTGCCAGCGGCACTAGGGGGCAGGGCTACAATGAGCAGTTCTTC.

This clonotype was counted at least ten times. The J gene is TRBJ2-5, the V gene TRBV5-1; TRBD1 agrees at 9 bases. This CDR3 spans 15 amino acids. CDR1 SGHRS and CDR2 YFSETQ come from the germline V gene. J was trimmed by 2 bases and V by 4 bases; bases with no gene match: 6. CDR3 loop: CASSPGTGLQETQYF. The CDR3 coding sequence is TGCGCCAGCAGCCCAGGGACAGGGTTACAAGAGACCCAGTACTTC.

This clonotype was seen ten or more times. The chain links TRBV5-1 to TRBJ2-3; D ambiguous. Trimming removed 1 base at V and 4 bases at J, with 16 bases between. CDR3 size: 16 residues. CDR1 is SGHRS, CDR2 YFSETQ, per germline. The CDR3 spells CASSLPSLPAPDTQYF. The CDR3 DNA reads as TGCGCCAGCAGCTTGCCTAGTCTTCCCGCCCCAGATACGCAGTATTTT.

This clonotype showed up many times. The gene calls are TRBV6-1 and TRBJ1-2, with D perhaps TRBD1 (6 bases). CDR1 is MNHNS and CDR2 is SASEGT in the germline V gene. With 1 base removed from V and 8 bases from J, the gap between germline ends came to 17 bases. This CDR3 is 15 amino acids long. The CDR3 reads CASSEGTVRLQGYTF. CDR3 in DNA: TGTGCCAGCAGTGAAGGGACAGTTAGACTCCAGGGCTACACCTTC.

The sample holds many counts of this clonotype. The chain uses TRBV5-6 and TRBJ2-5, with TRBD1 matching 9 bases. V dropped 4 bases and J dropped 6; count of bases not matched to a gene: 10. The CDR3 runs to 15 residues. Germline CDR1 reads SGHDT; CDR2 reads YYEEEE. CDR3 residues: CASSNGGTGLQTQYF. CDR3 DNA: TGTGCCAGCAGCAATGGCGGGACAGGGCTTCAGACCCAGTACTTC.

This clonotype is labeled as medium-sized (0.01 to 0.1%). The chain combines TRBV3-2 with TRBJ2-3; the table's TRBD1 call for D was not verified on the DNA. TRBV3-2 is a pseudogene locus. This CDR3 comprises 16 residues. CDR3 amino acids: CARRLTGTAATDTQYF. DNA of the CDR3: TGTGCCAGAAGATTGACAGGGACTGCTGCCACAGATACGCAGTATTTT.

The table lists this clonotype with many counts. The rearrangement uses TRBV7-2 and TRBJ1-2; TRBD1 matches at 8 bases. The CDR3 runs 14 residues. Germline CDR1 SGHTA, CDR2 FQGNSA. The trim removed 1 base at V and 4 bases at J, leaving 2 bases unmatched. The CDR3 loop reads CASSLVDRGYGYTF. For the CDR3, the DNA is TGTGCCAGCAGCTTAGTAGACAGGGGCTATGGCTACACCTTC.

This clonotype was detected many times. V is TRBV7-2 and J is TRBJ2-2; 7 nucleotides align to TRBD1. The CDR3 loop spans 15 amino acids. V dropped 5 bases and J dropped 4; count of bases not matched to a gene: 7. CDR1 and CDR2 (germline): SGHTA, FQGNSA. The CDR3 nucleotides are TGTGCCAGCAGCCATTGGACAGGACTCACCGGGGAGCTGTTTTTT. This gives the protein CASSHWTGLTGELFF. Full variable domain (remainder filled in from reference TRBV7-2 and TRBJ2-2): GAGVSQSPSNKVTEKGKDVELRCDPISGHTALYWYRQSLGQGLEFLIYFQGNSAPDKSGLPSDRFSAERTGGSVSTLTIQRTQQEDSAVYLCASSHWTGLTGELFFGEGSRLTVL.

This clonotype was counted ten times or more. The conserved closing phenylalanine or tryptophan is absent in this CDR3, likely reflecting a read error. This chain uses TRBV12-3 or TRBV12-4 with TRBJ2-5; D ambiguous. This CDR3 is 13 amino acids long. V was clipped by 3 bases and J by 5 bases, with 10 bases between them. Written as DNA, the CDR3 is TGTGCCAGCAGTTTTGGGATAGGGGAGACCCAGTACCTC. As protein: CASSFGIGETQYL.

This clonotype occurred many times. The chain employs TRBV29-1 and TRBJ2-7, with 7 bases lining up with TRBD2. Germline lookup yields CDR1 SQVTM and CDR2 ANQGSEA. The CDR3 consists of 13 residues. After removal of 4 bases from V and 2 bases from J, the junction contained 5 bases not matched to a gene. CDR3 bases: TGCAGCGTTGGTGGCGGGGGACCCTACGAGCAGTACTTC. Amino acid sequence: CSVGGGGPYEQYF.

The sample holds many counts of this clonotype. This rearrangement joins TRBV3-1 to TRBJ2-3; tentatively, D is TRBD2 (6 bases). This CDR3 region has 17 residues. Trimming took 3 bases from V and 0 from J, leaving 16 bases between them. Germline CDR1 LGHDT, CDR2 YNNKEL (reference sequence). DNA of the CDR3: TGTGCCAGCAGCCACGGGCTCCGGCGGGGTAGCACAGATACGCAGTATTTT. Its protein is CASSHGLRRGSTDTQYF.

This clonotype was counted at least ten times. The chain carries TRBV6-2 or TRBV6-3 and TRBJ1-6; TRBD1 matches 9 bases. The CDR3 spans 14 residues. The V segment lost 6 bases and the J segment 10 bases; nucleotides outside the gene matches: 7. Per germline, CDR1 MNHEY and CDR2 SVGEGT. Here the CDR3 reads CASRLTGGDSPLHF. CDR3 bases: TGTGCCAGCAGACTTACAGGGGGCGACTCACCCCTCCACTTT.

This clonotype appeared many times. This chain uses TRBV7-6 with TRBJ1-1, with D unclear. V lost 0 bases, J lost 1 base, and 3 bases lay in between. This CDR3 comprises 13 residues. CDR1 is SGHVS, CDR2 FNYEAQ, per germline. CDR3 nucleotide sequence: TGTGCCAGCAGCTTAGCTGGGAACACTGAAGCTTTCTTT. It codes for CASSLAGNTEAFF.

This clonotype was counted ten times or more. V is TRBV10-2 and J is TRBJ2-4; D might be TRBD2 (6 bases). The V and J ends lost 8 bases and 0 bases respectively, with 11 bases between them. The CDR3 has 14 residues. CDR1 and CDR2 (germline): WSHSY, SAAADI. CDR3: CASATGEAKNIQYF. CDR3 nucleotide sequence: TGCGCCAGCGCGACGGGGGAAGCCAAAAACATTCAGTACTTC.

This chain connects TRBV12-3 or TRBV12-4 to TRBJ1-5; D is undetermined. The CDR3 runs to 13 residues. Trimming cost V 5 bases and J 4 bases, with 9 bases left between them. DNA of the CDR3: TGTGCCAGCAGTAATACCAGGAATCAGCCCCAGCATTTT. Its translation: CASSNTRNQPQHF.

The chain has TRBV12-3 or TRBV12-4 and TRBJ2-5; 13 bases are a match to TRBD2. Trimming at V came to 8 bases and at J to 7 bases, leaving 22 bases not matched to a gene. This CDR3 spans 19 amino acids. The CDR3 sequence is CASPVKTLGLAGAGATQYF. The CDR3 bases are TGTGCCAGCCCTGTAAAAACTTTAGGACTAGCGGGGGCCGGGGCGACCCAGTACTTC.

This clonotype was counted many times. This chain joins TRBV5-1 and TRBJ2-2; the match to TRBD2 covers 14 bases. Germline-derived CDR1 and CDR2 are SGHRS and YFSETQ. This CDR3 has 17 residues. Unmatched junction bases numbered 3, after V lost 3 bases and J lost 2 bases. The CDR3 protein is CASSWTSGGPNTGELFF. CDR3 DNA sequence: TGCGCCAGCAGCTGGACTAGCGGGGGGCCCAACACCGGGGAGCTGTTTTTT.

This clonotype came up many times. The V gene is TRBV5-1, the J gene TRBJ2-1; 9 nucleotides match TRBD2. V shed 1 base and J 5 bases; nucleotides not matched to a gene: 7. There are 16 residues in the CDR3. Looked up from germline, CDR1 is SGHRS and CDR2 is YFSETQ. The CDR3 region is CASSLIPLAGDNEQFF. In DNA, the CDR3 is TGCGCCAGCAGCTTGATTCCCTTAGCGGGGGACAATGAGCAGTTCTTC.

This clonotype has ten or more counts. This chain connects TRBV7-2 to TRBJ1-2; possibly TRBD1 for D (6 bases). Per germline, CDR1 SGHTA and CDR2 FQGNSA. The CDR3 length is 15 residues. Deletions cut 5 bases from V and 8 bases from J, with 21 bases between. Here the CDR3 DNA reads TGTGCCAGCAGCCTCCTCGTGGGGGGCGCGTCCGGCTACACCTTC. It translates to CASSLLVGGASGYTF.